The 13 T cell receptor beta chains in this list originate from one sample, sequenced in a study of blood T cell repertoires in COVID-19. Assay: immunoSEQ multiplex PCR; the TCRdb copy retains only in-frame clones and omits some. The sample yields 500,000 or so clones, approximately 86% seen once. The specimen was PBMCs or T cells enriched from blood (not recorded which). The receptor source for this set is a woman aged 18-35 years who had recovered from COVID-19.

The CDR3 sequence is CASKPSAGADDNEQFF. The CDR3 DNA is TGCGCCAGCAAGCCCTCCGCAGGGGCTGATGACAATGAGCAGTTCTTC. V usage is TRBV23-1 and J usage is TRBJ2-1; D might be TRBD1 (6 bases). TRBV23-1 is an ORF, with its function uncertain. The length of the CDR3 is 16 residues. Between the trimmed V and J ends, which lost 7 bases and 5 bases, there was a span of 21 bases.

The chain uses TRBV13 and TRBJ2-1; 8 nucleotides agree with TRBD2. V lost 4 bases, J lost 6 bases, and 14 bases stayed unmatched. CDR3 length: 17 amino acids. Per germline, CDR1 PRHDT and CDR2 FYEKMQ (reference sequence). The CDR3 reads CASSSLGAGGPGNEQFF. The CDR3 DNA is TGTGCCAGCAGCTCCCTGGGGGCGGGGGGCCCCGGCAATGAGCAGTTCTTC.

The chain uses TRBV5-1 and TRBJ2-6; the D gene is possibly TRBD1 (6 bases). The V end was cut by 0 bases, the J end by 2 bases, with 12 bases between. Germline V gene data show CDR1 as SGHRS and CDR2 as YFSETQ. There are 17 residues in the CDR3. The CDR3 DNA reads TGCGCCAGCAGCTTGGCTAGTCAGGGGACTGGGGCCAACGTCCTGACTTTC. Amino acids: CASSLASQGTGANVLTF. Full variable domain (remainder filled in from reference TRBV5-1 and TRBJ2-6): KAGVTQTPRYLIKTRGQQVTLSCSPISGHRSVSWYQQTPGQGLQFLFEYFSETQRNKGNFPGRFSGRQFSNSRSEMNVSTLELGDSALYLCASSLASQGTGANVLTFGAGSRLTVL.

As concerns this clone: Germline is not matched at one junction end, which may reflect a read error. This chain connects TRBV7-7 to TRBJ2-3; TRBD2 matches at 9 bases. Germline lookup yields CDR1 SSHAT and CDR2 FNYEAQ (reference sequence). This CDR3 spans 15 amino acids. The CDR3 region has the DNA TGTGCTAGCAGCTCGGGACTAGCTAGCTCGGATACGCAGTATTTT. Translating gives CASSSGLASSDTQYF.

V and J are TRBV7-8 and TRBJ1-5; 10 nucleotides match TRBD1. Germline CDR1 and CDR2: SGHVS and FQNEAQ. V was clipped by 0 bases and J by 5 bases; unmatched bases: 4. This CDR3 contains 16 residues. The CDR3 region has the DNA TGTGCCAGCAGCTTAGCGGGGACAGGGGTAGATCAGCCCCAGCATTTT. Its protein product is CASSLAGTGVDQPQHF.

The V and J genes are TRBV5-5 and TRBJ1-1, with D possibly TRBD1 on 5 matching bases. There are 14 residues in the CDR3. Trimming removed 4 bases at V and 3 bases at J, with 13 bases between. Germline CDR1 reads SGHKS; CDR2 reads YYEKEE (reference sequence). The DNA of the CDR3 is TGTGCCAGCAGCGTCCAGGGCCTCCACACTGAAGCTTTCTTT. Protein: CASSVQGLHTEAFF.

V gene TRBV12-5 combines with J gene TRBJ2-3, with TRBD1 identical over 9 bases. Germline CDR1 LGHNT, CDR2 FRNRAP. V was pared by 4 bases and J by 3 bases, with 11 bases of the junction left unmatched. The CDR3 is made up of 17 amino acids. In DNA, the CDR3 is TGTGCTAGTGGTTCCCCTCCAGGGACAGGGACGACAGATACGCAGTATTTT. Protein: CASGSPPGTGTTDTQYF.

The gene calls are TRBV5-1 and TRBJ1-5, with unresolved D. Germline V gene sequence: CDR1 SGHRS, CDR2 YFSETQ. Trimming left V 2 bases short and J 6 bases short, with 9 bases between. The CDR3 is 13 residues long. CDR3 coding DNA: TGCGCCAGCAGCTTCCTCGGCGGTCAGCCCCAGCATTTT. This encodes CASSFLGGQPQHF.

V is TRBV24-1 and J is TRBJ1-4; tentatively, D is TRBD1 (6 bases). The CDR3 loop spans 14 amino acids. The V end was cut by 3 bases, the J end by 13 bases, with 17 bases between. Germline CDR1 and CDR2: KGHDR and SFDVKD. CDR3 protein: CATSDLIPDRRLFF. In DNA form, the CDR3 reads TGTGCCACCAGTGATCTTATCCCTGACAGGAGACTGTTTTTT.

This clone was recorded only once. This chain links TRBV21-1 with TRBJ1-2. TRBV21-1 is designated a pseudogene. This CDR3 has 14 amino acids. The DNA of the CDR3 is TGTGCCAGCAGCAAACCCGCTGGGGGGAATGGCTACACCTTC. As protein: CASSKPAGGNGYTF.

J is TRBJ1-4 and V is TRBV3-1 (or the pseudogene TRBV3-2); D is perhaps TRBD1 (5 bases). This CDR3 has 16 residues. CDR1 and CDR2 from the germline V gene are LGHDT and YNNKEL (reference sequence). Between the trimmed V and J ends, which lost 0 bases and 4 bases, there was a span of 12 bases. In nucleotides, the CDR3 is TGTGCCAGCAGCCAAGATCTGCTGGGGGGTAATGAAAAACTGTTTTTT. Its translation is CASSQDLLGGNEKLFF.

V gene TRBV30 combines with J gene TRBJ1-5, with a possible D match to TRBD1 (5 bases). CDR3 size: 14 residues. Trimming pared 3 bases from V and 3 bases from J, leaving 12 bases between. Germline V gene sequence: CDR1 GTSNPN, CDR2 SVGIG (reference sequence). CDR3 coding DNA: TGTGCCTGGAGCGATAGACAGCTCAATCAGCCCCAGCATTTT. Its protein is CAWSDRQLNQPQHF.

V gene TRBV2 combines with J gene TRBJ1-2; no clear D. CDR1 and CDR2 (germline): SNHLY, FYNNEI. The CDR3 covers 11 residues. The V end was cut by 7 bases, the J end by 8 bases, with 11 bases between. In DNA, the CDR3 is TGTGCCAGCACCTACACGGAGGGCTACACCTTC. It yields the protein CASTYTEGYTF. The full variable domain, completed using reference TRBV2 and TRBJ1-2, is EPEVTQTPSHQVTQMGQEVILRCVPISNHLYFYWYRQILGQKVEFLVSFYNNEISEKSEIFDDQFSVERPDGSNFTLKIRSTKLEDSAMYFCASTYTEGYTFGSGTRLTVV.